This is a list of T cell receptor beta chains from one sample in a study of neoadjuvant anti-PD-1 for oral cavity cancer. Profiling relied on immunoSEQ multiplex PCR, and the TCRdb table lists in-frame clones only, not all of them. In the table there are around 81,000 clones, 84% of which are singletons. The specimen was PBMCs, collected before nivolumab (anti-PD-1) treatment. The source is a person aged 35 to 85 with oral cavity squamous cell carcinoma. Each CDR3 is given with its conserved first and last residue. The D gene is left open where the match is weak. The listing skips clone size in some rows; elsewhere it reads once, few, many or a size class.

d_gene	v_gene	j_gene	abundance	CDR3nt	CDR3aa
-	TRBV7-8	TRBJ2-3	-	TGTGCCAGCAGCCCAACCTCGTATCGAGGGCAGCAAGATACGCAGTATTTT	CASSPTSYRGQQDTQYF
TRBD1	TRBV5-1	TRBJ2-7	once	TGCGCCAGCAGTTACGGGGACAGGGCCCACGAGCAGTACTTC	CASSYGDRAHEQYF
TRBD2	TRBV10-3	TRBJ2-2	-	TGTGCCATCGGACTAGCGGAGAACACCGGGGAGCTGTTTTTT	CAIGLAENTGELFF
-	TRBV28	TRBJ2-1	-	TGTGCCAGCAGTTGGGTTGGCAATGAGCAGTTCTTC	CASSWVGNEQFF
TRBD1	TRBV6-5	TRBJ1-1	few	TGTGCCAGCAGTGGGGGACAGGGGAGCACTGAAGCTTTCTTT	CASSGGQGSTEAFF
-	TRBV4-1	TRBJ2-5	-	TGCGCCAGCAGCCAAGATCGGGCCGGGCGAGAGACCCAGTACTTC	CASSQDRAGRETQYF
-	TRBV27	TRBJ2-5	-	TGTGCCAGCAGTCTCTACTTTGCCGAGATCCAGTACTTC	CASSLYFAEIQYF
-	TRBV7-9	TRBJ1-5	-	TGTGCCAGCAGCTCCGGGGGAGCGGCTAACAATCAGCCCCAGCATTTT	CASSSGGAANNQPQHF
-	TRBV6-5	TRBJ1-1	-	TGTGCCAGCAGTGCCTGGAGCACTGAAGCTTTCTTT	CASSAWSTEAFF
-	TRBV4-2	TRBJ2-2	-	TGTGCCAGCAGCCAAGATATCCTCACCGGGGAGCTGTTTTTT	CASSQDILTGELFF
-	TRBV6-1	TRBJ2-5	-	TGTGCCAGCAGTGAAAGAGCCCCCCCAGAGACCCAGTACTTC	CASSERAPPETQYF
-	TRBV5-1	TRBJ1-1	few	TGCGCCAGCAGCTTGGGAGGGACGGGGAACACTGAAGCTTTCTTT	CASSLGGTGNTEAFF
-	TRBV5-1	TRBJ1-4	-	TGCGCCAGCAGCTTGAACACAGGGACTAATGAAAAACTGTTTTTT	CASSLNTGTNEKLFF
-	TRBV19	TRBJ1-5	once	TGTGCCAGTCGGGAATCGGGTGGGACGGCCTCGGGGCAGCCCCAGCATTTT	CASRESGGTASGQPQHF
TRBD2	TRBV5-1	TRBJ2-1	-	TGCGCCAGCAGCTATTCCGGGACTAGCGGCTCCTACAATGAGCAGTTCTTC	CASSYSGTSGSYNEQFF
TRBD1	TRBV6-5	TRBJ2-5	-	TGTGCCAGCAGAACCAGGGGGCCCAGAGAGACCCAGTACTTC	CASRTRGPRETQYF
TRBD1	TRBV5-1	TRBJ2-3	-	TGCGCCAGCAGCTCGGGACAGGCCACAGATACGCAGTATTTT	CASSSGQATDTQYF
-	TRBV10-3	TRBJ1-4	-	TGTGCCATCAGCCTCGATCCGAATAATGAAAAACTGTTTTTT	CAISLDPNNEKLFF
-	TRBV5-6	TRBJ2-7	-	TGTGCCAGCAGCTTCTTCTCTGGTTCGGCTCCCACCCGGCCCGAGCAGTACTTC	CASSFFSGSAPTRPEQYF
-	TRBV27	TRBJ2-7	-	TGTGCCAGCAGTTTAACGCAGGGTAGCTCCTACGAGCAGTACTTC	CASSLTQGSSYEQYF
TRBD1	TRBV5-1	TRBJ1-2	-	TGCGCCAGCAGCTTCCAGCCCCCCGGGACAGGGGACTATGGCTACACCTTC	CASSFQPPGTGDYGYTF
-	TRBV29-1	TRBJ1-1	once	TGCAGCGTCCGAGGAGGGGGGAAAAACACTGAAGCTTTCTTT	CSVRGGGKNTEAFF
-	TRBV5-6	TRBJ2-1	-	TGTGCCAGCAGCTTGGTTCTGAGTGAGCAGTTCTTC	CASSLVLSEQFF
-	TRBV30	TRBJ2-3	-	TGTGCCTGGAGTGTAGTGGGAGATACGCAGTATTTT	CAWSVVGDTQYF
TRBD1	TRBV5-1	TRBJ1-4	-	TGCGCCAGCAGCGCGGGACAGACTAATGAAAAACTGTTTTTT	CASSAGQTNEKLFF
-	TRBV6-1	TRBJ1-2	-	TGTGCCAGCAGTGAAAGACCTTGGCCCACCTATGGCTACACCTTC	CASSERPWPTYGYTF
TRBD2	TRBV4-2	TRBJ2-5	-	TGTGCCAGCAGCCAAGGGACTAGCGGGAGCATCGAGACCCAGTACTTC	CASSQGTSGSIETQYF
-	TRBV27	TRBJ2-7	-	TGTGCCAGCAGTTTCGTAGGTGGGGAGCAGTACTTC	CASSFVGGEQYF
TRBD1	TRBV6-6	TRBJ2-7	-	TGTGCCAGCAGCTCCGACAGGGACGACGAGCAGTACTTC	CASSSDRDDEQYF
-	TRBV29-1	TRBJ2-2	-	TGCAGCGCCCAGCCGAACACCGGGGAGCTGTTTTTT	CSAQPNTGELFF
-	TRBV5-1	TRBJ2-2	-	TGCGCCAGCACGAAAGACGGACAGTCAGACACCGGGGAGCTGTTTTTT	CASTKDGQSDTGELFF
TRBD1	TRBV27	TRBJ1-4	-	TGTGCCAGCAGTTCCTCGACAGGGAATAATGAAAAACTGTTTTTT	CASSSSTGNNEKLFF
-	TRBV5-6	TRBJ2-1	-	TGTGCCAGCAGCTTCGGGGACACACAGTTCTTC	CASSFGDTQFF
-	TRBV5-1	TRBJ1-2	-	TGCGCCAGCAGCTTAGACACCGCCGGCTGGGATGGCTACACCTTC	CASSLDTAGWDGYTF
TRBD1	TRBV5-1	TRBJ2-3	-	TGCGCCAGCAGCTTAAATAACGGACAGGGTAGAACAGATACGCAGTATTTT	CASSLNNGQGRTDTQYF
TRBD1	TRBV6-6	TRBJ2-5	-	TGTGCCAGCAGTTACACCGGGACAGGGGAATCTGGGACCCAGTACTTC	CASSYTGTGESGTQYF
-	TRBV11-2	TRBJ2-5	-	TGTGCCAGCAGCTTATGGGATAGGGAGACCCAGTACTTC	CASSLWDRETQYF
-	TRBV29-1	TRBJ1-2	-	TGCAGCGTTGATCATCTGGGACGGCTTGGCTACACCTTC	CSVDHLGRLGYTF
-	TRBV19	TRBJ1-5	-	TGTGCCACCAAGGATCAGGGGTATAGCAATCAGCCCCAGCATTTT	CATKDQGYSNQPQHF
-	TRBV19	TRBJ2-1	once	TGTGCCAGTAGTATGGCCGGAAGCTCCTACAATGAGCAGTTCTTC	CASSMAGSSYNEQFF
-	TRBV4-1	TRBJ1-5	-	TGCGCCAGCAGCCTGGGACCGAATCAGCCCCAGCATTTT	CASSLGPNQPQHF